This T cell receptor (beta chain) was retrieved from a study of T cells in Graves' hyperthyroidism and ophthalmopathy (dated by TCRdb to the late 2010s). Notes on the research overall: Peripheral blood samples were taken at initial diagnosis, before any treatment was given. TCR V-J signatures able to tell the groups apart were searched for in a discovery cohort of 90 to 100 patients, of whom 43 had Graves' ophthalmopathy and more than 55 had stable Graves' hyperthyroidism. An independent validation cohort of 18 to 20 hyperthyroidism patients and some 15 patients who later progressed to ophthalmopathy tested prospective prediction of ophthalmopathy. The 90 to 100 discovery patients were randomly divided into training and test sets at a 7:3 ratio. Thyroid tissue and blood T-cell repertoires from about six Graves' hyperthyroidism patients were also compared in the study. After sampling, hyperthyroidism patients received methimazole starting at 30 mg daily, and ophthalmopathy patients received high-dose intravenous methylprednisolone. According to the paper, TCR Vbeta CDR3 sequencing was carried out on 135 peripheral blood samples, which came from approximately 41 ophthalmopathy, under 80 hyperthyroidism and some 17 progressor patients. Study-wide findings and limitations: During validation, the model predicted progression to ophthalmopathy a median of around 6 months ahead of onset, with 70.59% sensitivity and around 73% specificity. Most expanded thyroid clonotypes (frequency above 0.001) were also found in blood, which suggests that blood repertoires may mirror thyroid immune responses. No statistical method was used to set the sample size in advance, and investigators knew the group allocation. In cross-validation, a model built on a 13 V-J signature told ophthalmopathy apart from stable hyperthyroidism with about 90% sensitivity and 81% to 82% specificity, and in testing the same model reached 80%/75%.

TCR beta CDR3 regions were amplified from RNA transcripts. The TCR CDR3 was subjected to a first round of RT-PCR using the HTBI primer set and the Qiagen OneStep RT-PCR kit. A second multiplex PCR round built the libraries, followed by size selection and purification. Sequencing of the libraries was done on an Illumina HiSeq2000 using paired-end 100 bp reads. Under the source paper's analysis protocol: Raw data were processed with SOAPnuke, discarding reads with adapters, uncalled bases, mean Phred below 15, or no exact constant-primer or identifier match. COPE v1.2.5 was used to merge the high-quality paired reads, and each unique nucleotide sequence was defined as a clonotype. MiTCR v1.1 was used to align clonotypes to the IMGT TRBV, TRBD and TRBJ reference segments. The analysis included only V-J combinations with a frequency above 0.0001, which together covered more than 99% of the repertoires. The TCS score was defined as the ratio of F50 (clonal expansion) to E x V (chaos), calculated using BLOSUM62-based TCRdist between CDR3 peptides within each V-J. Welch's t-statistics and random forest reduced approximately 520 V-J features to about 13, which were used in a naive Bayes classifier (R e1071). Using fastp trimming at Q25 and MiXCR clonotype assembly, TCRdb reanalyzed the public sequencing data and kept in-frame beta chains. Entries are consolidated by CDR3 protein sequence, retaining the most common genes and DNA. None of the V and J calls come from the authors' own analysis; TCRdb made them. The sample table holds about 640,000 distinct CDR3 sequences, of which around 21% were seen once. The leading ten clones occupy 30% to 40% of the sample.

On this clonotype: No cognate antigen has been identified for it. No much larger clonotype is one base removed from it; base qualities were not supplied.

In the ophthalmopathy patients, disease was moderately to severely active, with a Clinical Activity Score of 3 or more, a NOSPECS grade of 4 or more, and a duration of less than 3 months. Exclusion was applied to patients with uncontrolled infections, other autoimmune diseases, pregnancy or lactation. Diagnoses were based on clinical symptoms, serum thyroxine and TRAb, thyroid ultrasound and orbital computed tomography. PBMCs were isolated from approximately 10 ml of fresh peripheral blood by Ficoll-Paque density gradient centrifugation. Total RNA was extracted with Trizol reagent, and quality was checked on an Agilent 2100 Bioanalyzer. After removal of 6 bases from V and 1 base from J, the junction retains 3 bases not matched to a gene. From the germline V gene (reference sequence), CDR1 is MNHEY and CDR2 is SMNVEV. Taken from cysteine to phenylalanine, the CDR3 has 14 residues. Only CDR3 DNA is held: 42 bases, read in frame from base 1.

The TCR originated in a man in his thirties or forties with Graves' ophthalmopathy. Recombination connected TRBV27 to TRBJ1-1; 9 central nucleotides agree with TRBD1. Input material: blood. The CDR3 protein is CASRQGAGNTEAFF. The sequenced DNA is TGTGCCAGCAGACAGGGGGCTGGGAACACTGAAGCTTTCTTT.